Listed here is a single T cell receptor (beta chain). This clonotype was seen only once. Its antigen remains unidentified. One base away there is no much larger clone; base qualities are not given. One read alone lends weak support. These data belong to a study of regulatory T cells in long-lasting Graves disease (dated by TCRdb to about 2021). Some background on the complete study: Persistent Graves' disease meant more than 5 years of antithyroid drug treatment with TSH receptor autoantibodies that stayed positive. This study used TCR sequencing and RNA sequencing of peripheral blood to compare persistent Graves' disease patients against newly diagnosed Graves' disease patients. The study was conducted in China and was registered as a clinical trial. A total of around 35 samples underwent TCR sequencing, from 13 patients with persistent Graves' disease and roughly 20 patients with newly diagnosed Graves' disease. Antithyroid drugs had been taken for around 9.8 years on average by persistent Graves' disease patients in the clinical cohort. Points the paper makes about the study in general: Persistent Graves' disease patients showed lower TCR Shannon entropy and fewer highly expanded clones than newly diagnosed patients, suggesting clonal expansion. Preferential use of TRBV28, TRBJ1-2 and TRBJ2-5 was observed in persistent disease, whereas TRBV20-1 and TRBJ2-1 were favored in newly diagnosed disease. Sequencing and analysis were limited to the TCR beta chain. Because the primary lesion, thyroid tissue, could not be accessed, the study looked at peripheral blood alone. The authors noted that the small sample size was a limitation that may lower accuracy. A larger number of public clonotypes was shared among persistent patients (about 2,700) than among newly diagnosed patients (about 990).

The time point label on this specimen signifies: persistent/refractory GD, antithyroid drugs over 5 years with positive TRAb. For both TCR sequencing and RNA sequencing, RNA was extracted from PBMCs in TRIzol. The diagnosis of Graves' disease was made according to American Thyroid Association guidelines. Recruitment of patients was carried out at an endocrinology department in Xi'an, China. Each patient gave about 9.1 milliliters of peripheral blood, collected in an EDTA anticoagulant tube. Ficoll Paque Plus density gradient separation was used to isolate PBMCs, and no additional T cell sorting was done. An Agilent 2100 Bioanalyzer and agarose gel were used to check RNA quality, while a NanoDrop 2000 measured RNA concentration. Preparation of the library involved multiplex PCR. Sequencing took place on an Illumina HiSeq 4000. CDR3 regions were amplified by Arm-PCR with iRepertoire HTBI primers to construct TCR beta libraries. Before sequencing, the PCR products underwent gel purification. As for the authors' bioinformatics: Gene usage analysis of CDR3 amino acid clonotypes relied on the roughly 60 TRBV and 12 to 15 TRBJ segments identified across samples. COPE and FqMerger were used to merge filtered high-quality paired reads into contigs. BLAST was used to align contigs to the IMGT TRBV, TRBD and TRBJ reference genes, and CDR3 was defined following IMGT. Highly expanded clones were defined as clonotypes with a frequency above 0.1%. Shannon entropy was used to measure repertoire diversity, and the Gini coefficient was used to measure V-J evenness. Public clonotypes were defined as clonotypes shared by more than one individual. TCRdb redid the processing of the public reads, applying fastp at Q25 and MiXCR, and retained in-frame beta chains. CDR3 protein duplicates are merged, each entry listing the most common genes and DNA. TCRdb assigned the V and J calls; the authors' analysis was not used. This sample is represented by about half a million distinct CDR3 sequences; 22% of them were singletons. The top ten hold under 15% of the sample.

V gives up 5 bases and J gives up 2 bases, and the segment between their germline ends measures 13 bases. Based on the germline V gene (reference sequence), the CDR1 and CDR2 sequences are DFQATT and SNEGSKA. The CDR3 runs 13 amino acids, cysteine and phenylalanine included. The only DNA kept is the CDR3, 39 bases in frame from the first base. The sequence was collected from a female donor with Graves disease. The rearranged segments are TRBV20-1 and TRBJ2-7, with the D gene too uncertain to name. Material: peripheral blood mononuclear cells (PBMCs), obtained when the disease was refractory, from a patient treated with antithyroid drugs. The DNA reads as follows: TGCAGTGCTGGAGTAACCACTACCTACGAGCAGTACTTC. Translated, this is CSAGVTTTYEQYF.